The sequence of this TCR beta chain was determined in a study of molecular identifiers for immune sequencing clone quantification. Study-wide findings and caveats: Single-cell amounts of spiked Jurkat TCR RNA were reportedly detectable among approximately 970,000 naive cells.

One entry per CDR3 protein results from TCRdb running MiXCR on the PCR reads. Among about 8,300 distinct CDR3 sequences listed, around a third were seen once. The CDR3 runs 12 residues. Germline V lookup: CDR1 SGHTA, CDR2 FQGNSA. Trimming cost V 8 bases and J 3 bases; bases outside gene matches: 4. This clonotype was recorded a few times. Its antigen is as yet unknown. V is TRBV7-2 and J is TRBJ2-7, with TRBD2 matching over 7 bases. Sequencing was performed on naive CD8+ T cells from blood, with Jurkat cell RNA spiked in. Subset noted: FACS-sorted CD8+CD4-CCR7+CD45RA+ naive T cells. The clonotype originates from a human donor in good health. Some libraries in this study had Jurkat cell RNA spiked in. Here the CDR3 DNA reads TGTGCCAGCGGACTAGGGAACTACGAGCAGTACTTC. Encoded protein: CASGLGNYEQYF.